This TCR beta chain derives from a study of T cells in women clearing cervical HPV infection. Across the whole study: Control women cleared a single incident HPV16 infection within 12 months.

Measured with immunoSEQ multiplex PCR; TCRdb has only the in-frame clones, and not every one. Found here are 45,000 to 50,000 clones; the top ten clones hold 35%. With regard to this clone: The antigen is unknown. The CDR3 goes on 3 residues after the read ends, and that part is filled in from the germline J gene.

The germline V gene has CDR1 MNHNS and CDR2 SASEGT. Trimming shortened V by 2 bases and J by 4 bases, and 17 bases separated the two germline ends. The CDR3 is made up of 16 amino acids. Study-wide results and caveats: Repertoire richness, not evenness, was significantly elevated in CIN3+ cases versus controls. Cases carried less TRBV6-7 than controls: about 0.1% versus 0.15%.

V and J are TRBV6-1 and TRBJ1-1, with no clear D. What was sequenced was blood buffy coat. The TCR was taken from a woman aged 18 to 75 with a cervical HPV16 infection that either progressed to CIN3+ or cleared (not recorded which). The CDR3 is CASSEIDPRSSTEAFF. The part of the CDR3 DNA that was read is TGTGCCAGCAGTGAAATTGATCCAAGGTCGAGCACTGAA.